A single sample is the source of the 28 T cell receptor beta chains below, sequenced in a study of T cell clonality in common variable immunodeficiency. Measured with immunoSEQ multiplex PCR; TCRdb has only the in-frame clones, and not every one. The sample shows over 30,000 clones, none of them appearing just once. Sequencing was done on a sample of peripheral blood mononuclear cells. The receptor source for this set is a person aged 18-70 years in good health.

This clone was counted between two and nine times. CDR3: CASSLPGDNYGQYF. The sequenced CDR3 bases are TGTGCCAGCAGCTTACCTGGGGACAACTATGGT. The chain links TRBV7-2 to TRBJ2-4; TRBD1 is a possible D gene (6 bases). The read comes to an end 3 residues before the CDR3 does, leaving the germline J gene to fill in the end. CDR3 size: 14 residues. Germline V gene data show CDR1 as SGHTA and CDR2 as FQGNSA.

This clone showed up many times. With the read ending 3 residues before the CDR3 end, the germline J gene is used to fill in that end. The rearrangement uses TRBV20-1 and TRBJ2-7; 10 positions agree with TRBD1. Germline assignment: CDR1 DFQATT and CDR2 SNEGSKA (reference sequence). CDR3 length: 15 amino acids. After removal of 1 base from V and 2 bases from J, the junction contained 5 bases not matched to a gene. Incomplete CDR3 DNA: TGCAGTGCTAGAGTTCCGGGACAGGGGACCTACGAG. It is translated as CSARVPGQGTYE. The full CDR3 reads CSARVPGQGTYEQYF.

This clone was seen repeatedly, ten times or more. The read halts 3 residues ahead of the CDR3 end, with the missing end drawn from the germline J gene. The J gene is TRBJ2-3, the V gene TRBV20-1, with 9 positions matching TRBD1. The CDR3 consists of 12 residues. CDR1 DFQATT and CDR2 SNEGSKA come from the germline V gene (reference sequence). Incomplete CDR3 DNA: TGCACTCCGGGACAGGGTTCAGATACG. The encoded protein is CTPGQGSDT. The entire CDR3 protein is CTPGQGSDTQYF.

This clone was recorded many times. The read stops 3 residues short of the end of the CDR3; the missing end is completed from the germline J gene. The chain links TRBV10-3 to TRBJ2-5; the match to TRBD2 covers 7 bases. Germline V gene data show CDR1 as ENHRY and CDR2 as SYGVKD. This CDR3 comprises 15 residues. V was clipped by 2 bases and J by 1 base; unmatched bases: 4. CDR3 amino acids: CAISESLAAQETQYF. The covered CDR3 bases are TGTGCCATCAGTGAGAGTCTAGCGGCCCAAGAGACC.

This clone occurred many times. The read ends 3 residues before the CDR3 terminus; that terminus is restored from the germline J gene. The chain uses TRBV11-2 and TRBJ1-2; D unclear. Per germline, CDR1 SGHAT and CDR2 FQNNGV. The CDR3 is made up of 11 amino acids. The sequenced CDR3 bases are TGTGCCAGCAGGCTAAACTACGAC. This encodes CASRLNYD. The full CDR3 is CASRLNYDYTF. Supplemented by reference TRBV11-2 and TRBJ1-2, the full variable domain reads EAGVAQSPRYKIIEKRQSVAFWCNPISGHATLYWYQQILGQGPKLLIQFQNNGVVDDSQLPKDRFSAERLKGVDSTLKIQPAKLEDSAVYLCASRLNYDYTFGSGTRLTVV.

The sample holds many counts of this clone. Sequencing ends 3 residues short of the CDR3 end; the germline J gene provides the rest. The chain uses TRBV11-3 and TRBJ2-1; D possibly corresponds to TRBD1 (5 bases). CDR1 and CDR2 from the germline V gene are SGHNT and YENEEA. The CDR3 runs 14 residues. The V and J ends lost 2 bases and 9 bases respectively, with 14 bases between them. The covered CDR3 bases are TGTGCCAGCAGCTTAACCGGCACGCAGGGTGAG. It codes for CASSLTGTQGE. The whole CDR3 sequence reads CASSLTGTQGEQFF.

A few counts support this clone. Read sequence stops 3 residues before the CDR3 end, and the germline J gene provides the missing end. Other DNA sequences from this sample encode an identical CDR3 as well. V and J are TRBV7-2 and TRBJ1-1; no firm D call. CDR3 length: 14 amino acids. In germline, CDR1 is SGHTA, CDR2 FQGNSA. CDR3: CASSFQHYQETAFF. The CDR3 DNA, read in part, is TGTGCCAGCAGCTTTCAACACTACCAAGAGACC. Filled out from reference TRBV7-2 and TRBJ1-1, the complete variable domain reads GAGVSQSPSNKVTEKGKDVELRCDPISGHTALYWYRQSLGQGLEFLIYFQGNSAPDKSGLPSDRFSAERTGGSVSTLTIQRTQQEDSAVYLCASSFQHYQETAFFGQGTRLTVV.

This clone appeared many times. CDR3 protein: CASSSLRYNEQFF. CDR3 DNA, as far as it was read: TGTGCCAGCAGTTCTCTCAGATACAATGAG. The chain recombines TRBV7-2 with TRBJ2-1; D unresolved. The DNA ends 3 residues before the CDR3 does, and the rest of the CDR3 is filled in from the germline J gene. The CDR3 runs to 13 residues. The V gene's germline CDR1 is SGHTA and CDR2 FQGNSA. V was pared by 6 bases and J by 4 bases, with 10 bases between.

This clone was counted many times. The read ends 3 residues before the CDR3 terminus; that terminus is restored from the germline J gene. The genes are TRBV6-4 and TRBJ2-3; 7 bases agree with TRBD2. The germline CDR1 and CDR2 sequences are MRHNA and SNTAGT. With 5 bases clipped from V and 4 bases from J, the junction kept 3 bases outside the gene matches. The CDR3 loop spans 13 amino acids. Incomplete CDR3 DNA: TGTGCCAGCAGTAGCGGGGCGGCAGATACG. Its protein is CASSSGAADT. The whole CDR3 region reads CASSSGAADTQYF.

This clone was picked up many times. The read terminates 3 residues before the CDR3 end, so the remaining end is supplied by the germline J gene. This chain connects TRBV29-1 to TRBJ1-2; TRBD1 agrees at 7 bases. Germline CDR1 reads SQVTM; CDR2 reads ANQGSEA. The CDR3 is made up of 17 amino acids. J gave up 0 bases and V 3 bases, and 13 bases lay outside the gene matches. CDR3: CSVDLFVRDRANYGYTF. The part of the CDR3 DNA that was read is TGCAGCGTTGATCTTTTCGTTCGGGACAGAGCTAACTATGGC.

This clone was picked up many times. The CDR3 extends 3 residues past the end of the read, so its final part is completed from the germline J gene. The chain has TRBV30 and TRBJ2-2, with D hard to call. V lost 3 bases and J 1 base, leaving 9 bases between the germline ends. The CDR3 sequence is 14 residues long. Germline lookup yields CDR1 GTSNPN and CDR2 SVGIG (reference sequence). The CDR3 is CAWSLPLNTGELFF. The CDR3 bases that were read are TGTGCCTGGAGCCTACCCCTGAACACCGGGGAG.

This clone showed up many times. The CDR3 end is not reached by the read, which stops 3 residues before it; the germline J gene fills it in. The chain employs TRBV5-6 and TRBJ1-5, with D unresolved. The CDR3 runs 14 residues. CDR1 SGHDT and CDR2 YYEEEE come from the germline V gene. The V gene lost 0 bases and the J gene lost 2 bases, with 6 bases spanning the gap. The CDR3 sequence: CASSLGSGNQPQHF. The covered CDR3 bases are TGTGCCAGCAGCTTGGGTTCCGGCAATCAGCCC.

In its sample, this clone was seen a few times. The CDR3 extends 3 residues past the end of the read, so its final part is completed from the germline J gene. The V and J genes are TRBV5-1 and TRBJ1-1, with D perhaps matching TRBD1 (6 bases). Germline V gene lookup returns CDR1 SGHRS and CDR2 YFSETQ. This CDR3 has 12 residues. CDR3 in amino acids: CASSRDNYGAFF. CDR3 bases read: TGCGCCAGCAGCCGGGACAACTATGGC. Full variable domain (remainder filled in from reference TRBV5-1 and TRBJ1-1): KAGVTQTPRYLIKTRGQQVTLSCSPISGHRSVSWYQQTPGQGLQFLFEYFSETQRNKGNFPGRFSGRQFSNSRSEMNVSTLELGDSALYLCASSRDNYGAFFGQGTRLTVV.

Concerning this clone: Read data end 3 residues before the CDR3 end; the end is taken from the germline J gene. The chain uses TRBV10-2 and TRBJ2-2, with D maybe TRBD2 (5 bases). The V and J ends lost 3 bases and 5 bases respectively, with 16 bases between them. The V gene's germline CDR1 is WSHSY and CDR2 SAAADI. This CDR3 region has 16 residues. CDR3 in amino acids: CASSEIFSARTGELFF. The covered CDR3 bases are TGCGCCAGCAGTGAAATCTTTAGCGCGAGGACCGGGGAG.

This clone was picked up many times. Read data end 3 residues before the CDR3 end; the end is taken from the germline J gene. The chain joins TRBV20-1 to TRBJ1-6; a possible D gene is TRBD1 (5 bases). The V and J ends lost 6 bases and 5 bases respectively, with 14 bases between them. Germline V gene data show CDR1 as DFQATT and CDR2 as SNEGSKA (reference sequence). The CDR3 covers 14 residues. The CDR3 sequence: CSASPLRDNSPLHF. CDR3 DNA (partial): TGCAGTGCATCACCTCTCAGGGATAATTCACCC.

This clone has a count of ten or more. A junction end diverges from the germline sequence, so it may reflect a read error. The read is 3 residues too short to cover the CDR3 end, so that end is filled in from the germline J gene. V and J are TRBV18 and TRBJ2-3, with D maybe TRBD2 (6 bases). The CDR3 is made up of 15 amino acids. Germline V gene sequence: CDR1 KGHSH, CDR2 LQKENI. The sequenced part of the CDR3 DNA is TGTGCCAGCTCACCAGGGGTTACTAGCAAAGATACG. Translation gives CASSPGVTSKDT. The full CDR3 is CASSPGVTSKDTQYF. Drawing the rest from reference TRBV18 and TRBJ2-3, the complete variable domain is NAGVMQNPRHLVRRRGQEARLRCSPMKGHSHVYWYRQLPEEGLKFMVYLQKENIIDESGMPKERFSAEFPKEGPSILRIQQVVRGDSAAYFCASSPGVTSKDTQYFGPGTRLTVL.

This clone was observed many times. The read terminates 3 residues ahead of where the CDR3 ends, so the germline J gene completes it. The chain recombines TRBV7-9 with TRBJ2-1; 8 bases align to TRBD1. Germline V lookup: CDR1 SEHNR, CDR2 FQNEAQ (reference sequence). The CDR3 sequence is 15 residues long. The J segment lost 7 bases and the V segment lost 1 base, leaving 6 bases of the junction unmatched. CDR3 residues: CASSLGSGGVNEQFF. Partial CDR3 DNA: TGTGCCAGCAGCTTAGGGTCAGGGGGCGTGAATGAG. Combining the CDR3 with reference TRBV7-9 and TRBJ2-1 gives the whole variable domain DTGVSQNPRHKITKRGQNVTFRCDPISEHNRLYWYRQTLGQGPEFLTYFQNEAQLEKSRLLSDRFSAERPKGSFSTLEIQRTEQGDSAMYLCASSLGSGGVNEQFFGPGTRLTVL.

This clone was seen many times. The read terminates 3 residues before the CDR3 end, so the remaining end is supplied by the germline J gene. This chain joins TRBV20-1 and TRBJ2-7; 8 positions agree with TRBD2. CDR1 DFQATT and CDR2 SNEGSKA come from the germline V gene (reference sequence). V was pared by 0 bases and J by 2 bases, with 9 bases of the junction left unmatched. The CDR3 has 16 residues. The CDR3 bases that were read are TGCAGTGCTAGAGATCGAGTTAGCGGGGCCACCTACGAG. This translates into CSARDRVSGATYE. In full, the CDR3 reads CSARDRVSGATYEQYF.

This clone was counted at least ten times. The read terminates 3 residues before the CDR3 end, so the remaining end is supplied by the germline J gene. V gene TRBV2 combines with J gene TRBJ2-1; no reliable D call. CDR1 SNHLY and CDR2 FYNNEI come from the germline V gene. CDR3 length: 12 amino acids. Trimming took off 6 bases at V and 9 bases at J, with 12 bases between the two ends. CDR3 loop: CASRTQTPEQFF. The DNA read from the CDR3 is TGTGCCAGCAGGACTCAAACGCCTGAG.

This clone was detected many times. The read comes to an end 3 residues before the CDR3 does, leaving the germline J gene to fill in the end. The gene calls are TRBV18 and TRBJ1-2, with a tentative D call TRBD1 (5 bases). Germline CDR1 is KGHSH and CDR2 is LQKENI. This CDR3 region has 14 residues. The CDR3 is CASSPQASLGVYTF. CDR3 bases read: TGTGCCAGCTCACCACAGGCCAGCCTAGGGGTC.

Note on this clone: The read comes to an end 3 residues before the CDR3 does, leaving the germline J gene to fill in the end. The chain couples TRBV5-6 to TRBJ1-6; tentatively, D is TRBD1 (6 bases). The CDR3 totals 13 residues. In germline, CDR1 is SGHDT, CDR2 YYEEEE. V was trimmed by 2 bases and J by 9 bases, leaving 9 bases between them. The CDR3 region is CASSLQGASPLHF. The CDR3 DNA, read in part, is TGTGCCAGCAGCTTACAGGGAGCTTCACCC. Based on the CDR3 plus reference TRBV5-6 and TRBJ1-6, the full variable domain is DAGVTQSPTHLIKTRGQQVTLRCSPKSGHDTVSWYQQALGQGPQFIFQYYEEEERQRGNFPDRFSGHQFPNYSSELNVNALLLGDSALYLCASSLQGASPLHFGNGTRLTVT.

This clone was seen many times. The DNA ends 3 residues before the CDR3 does, and the rest of the CDR3 is filled in from the germline J gene. J is TRBJ2-5 and V is TRBV20-1, with 7 bases aligning to TRBD2. In germline, CDR1 is DFQATT, CDR2 SNEGSKA (reference sequence). The junction had 6 bases not matched to a gene; V was cut back by 0 bases and J by 2 bases. The CDR3 is 15 residues long. The chain's CDR3 is CSARDLNGGQETQYF. The part of the CDR3 DNA that was read is TGCAGTGCTAGAGATCTGAACGGGGGGCAAGAGACC.

With respect to this clone: One end of the junction does not line up with germline, which may come from a read error. The CDR3 end is not reached by the read, which stops 3 residues before it; the germline J gene fills it in. This chain links TRBV6-1 with TRBJ1-2; D perhaps matches TRBD1 (5 bases). Germline V gene data show CDR1 as MNHNS and CDR2 as SASEGT. There are 17 residues in the CDR3. CDR3 DNA (partial): TGTGCCAGCAGTAAAGCCGGGACTAGCGGGAGTGGTTATGAC. Its translation is CASSKAGTSGSGYD. The CDR3 reads in full as CASSKAGTSGSGYDYTF.

This clone was seen many times. The CDR3 end falls 3 residues outside the read, so it is completed with the germline J gene. V and J are TRBV5-6 and TRBJ1-6; D uncertain. The germline gives CDR1 SGHDT, CDR2 YYEEEE. CDR3 length: 15 amino acids. V lost 5 bases, J lost 5 bases, and 14 bases lay in between. The CDR3 is CASRPQGQDNSPLHF. Partial CDR3 DNA: TGTGCCAGCAGGCCGCAAGGCCAAGATAATTCACCC.

This clone was found many times. The read ends 3 residues early relative to the CDR3; the germline J gene fills the gap. The chain has TRBV20-1 and TRBJ1-2; 9 positions match TRBD1. CDR1 is DFQATT, CDR2 SNEGSKA, per germline (reference sequence). V was pared by 0 bases and J by 6 bases, with 5 bases of the junction left unmatched. The CDR3 consists of 14 residues. CDR3 protein: CSARDWTGANGYTF. The CDR3 bases that were read are TGCAGTGCTAGAGATTGGACAGGGGCTAATGGC.

This clone was detected many times. The read ends 3 residues early relative to the CDR3; the germline J gene fills the gap. The rearrangement joins TRBV4-1 to TRBJ2-3, with 11 positions matching TRBD2. Germline V gene data show CDR1 as MGHRA and CDR2 as YSYEKL. The trim removed 4 bases at V and 6 bases at J, leaving 6 bases unmatched. The CDR3 contains 15 residues. The sequenced part of the CDR3 DNA is TGCGCCAGCAGCCCACTAGCGGGAGAGGCGGATACG. It yields the protein CASSPLAGEADT. The full CDR3 protein reads CASSPLAGEADTQYF.

This clone rates as medium-sized. The DNA read from the CDR3 is TGTGCCTGGTCTGAACAGGGGGCTGGAACCGGGGAG. Translating gives CAWSEQGAGTGE. The whole CDR3 protein is CAWSEQGAGTGELFF. V and J are TRBV30 and TRBJ2-2; TRBD1 matches at 9 bases. The read ends 3 residues before the CDR3 terminus; that terminus is restored from the germline J gene. Germline CDR1 reads GTSNPN; CDR2 reads SVGIG (reference sequence). This CDR3 contains 15 residues. J gave up 5 bases and V 5 bases, and 9 bases lay outside the gene matches.

The covered CDR3 bases are TGTGCCAGCAGCTTAGTCCGGGGTCAGCAGACG. Its translation is CASSLVRGQQT. The entire CDR3 protein reads CASSLVRGQQTQYF. The J gene is TRBJ2-3, the V gene TRBV11-2, with D possibly TRBD2 on 5 matching bases. The read ends 3 residues before the CDR3 terminus; that terminus is restored from the germline J gene. The CDR3 is 14 amino acids. Germline-derived CDR1 and CDR2 are SGHAT and FQNNGV.